A single T cell receptor (beta chain) is shown here with its context. These data come from a study of cytomegalovirus exposure and HLA in healthy donors. Donors sampled were nominally healthy, though unrecorded immune exposures were likely. PCR primers comprised 60 Vbeta and 13 Jbeta primers. The repertoire was sequenced with immunoSEQ multiplex PCR; TCRdb's copy has only in-frame clones and lacks some. The sample has some 120,000 clones; about 69% are singletons. Source material: PBMCs. The sequence came from a woman younger than 35 in good health and CMV-seronegative.

CDR3 protein: CATSRATGNTGELFF. In DNA form, the CDR3 reads TGTGCCACCAGCAGAGCTACAGGGAACACCGGGGAGCTGTTTTTT. The rearrangement uses TRBV15 and TRBJ2-2; D may be TRBD1 (5 bases). CDR3 length: 15 residues. The V gene lost 1 base and the J gene lost 1 base, with 7 bases spanning the gap. Looked up from germline, CDR1 is LNHNV and CDR2 is YYDKDF (reference sequence).